This T cell receptor (beta chain) emerged from a study of post-analysis software for immune sequencing data. This clonotype has a handful of counts. The antigen remains undetermined. Unique molecular identifiers were built into the TCR beta cDNA libraries. TCRdb reprocessed the PCR reads with MiXCR, giving one entry per CDR3 protein. The sample lists some 260,000 distinct CDR3 sequences, approximately 34% occurring once. CDR1 SGHVS and CDR2 FQNEAQ come from the germline V gene. Germline trimming cut 5 bases from V and 8 bases from J; bases unmatched to any gene: 13. The CDR3 length is 15 residues. Whole-study findings and limits: Compared with controls, patients showed significantly lower normalized Chao1 diversity. A few TRBV segments occurring more often in patients than controls included TRBV5-6, TRBV5-1 and TRBV20-1.

Sequencing was performed on blood. V is TRBV7-8 and J is TRBJ1-1; 8 nucleotides align to TRBD1. This receptor was obtained from a girl aged 10 to 17 with multiple sclerosis. CDR3 DNA: TGTGCCAGCAGCATAAGGCAGGGGGCCGCAGGGGAAGCTTTCTTT. It codes for CASSIRQGAAGEAFF.